One and the same sample provided the 25 T cell receptor beta chains below, sequenced in a study of control samples from healthy donors and cancer patients. Generated by immunoSEQ multiplex PCR, the TCRdb table keeps only in-frame clones and is missing some. Altogether about 92,000 clones are present, almost 85% being singletons, with the ten largest covering approximately 9.4%. The sequenced sample consisted of blood. The source is a woman aged 55-69 years in good health.

This clone occurred a few times. The rearrangement uses TRBV4-3 and TRBJ1-4; D is unclear. V gave up 0 bases and J gave up 0 bases, with 5 bases separating them. Germline V CDR1 and CDR2: LGHNA, YSLEER. This CDR3 region has 15 residues. CDR3 region: CASSQETATNEKLFF. CDR3 nucleotide sequence: TGCGCCAGCAGCCAAGAGACGGCAACTAATGAAAAACTGTTTTTT.

The V call is TRBV5-1, the J call TRBJ1-6; no firm D call. The germline CDR1 and CDR2 sequences are SGHRS and YFSETQ. V lost 1 base, J lost 5 bases, and 10 bases lay in between. This CDR3 contains 15 residues. CDR3: CASSLFADDNSPLHF. In DNA form, the CDR3 reads TGCGCCAGCAGCTTGTTCGCCGACGATAATTCACCCCTCCACTTT.

The chain combines TRBV5-1 with TRBJ2-5, with D maybe TRBD1 (6 bases). Trimming left V 5 bases short and J 5 bases short, with 13 bases between. The CDR3 has 13 amino acids. Germline assignment: CDR1 SGHRS and CDR2 YFSETQ. CDR3 region: CASSSGAQETQYF. The DNA of the CDR3 is TGCGCCAGCAGTTCAGGGGCGCAGGAGACCCAGTACTTC.

V usage is TRBV28 and J usage is TRBJ2-1; D might be TRBD1 or TRBD2, each matching 5 bases. Germline V lookup: CDR1 MDHEN, CDR2 SYDVKM. Trimming left V 6 bases short and J 7 bases short, with 16 bases between. The CDR3 contains 14 residues. Written as DNA, the CDR3 is TGTGCCAGCAGGGGGGACGTTTCGGGTAATGAGCAGTTCTTC. The encoded protein is CASRGDVSGNEQFF.

This clone was seen a handful of times. The V and J genes are TRBV11-2 and TRBJ2-1, with TRBD2 matching over 12 bases. Germline CDR1 is SGHAT and CDR2 is FQNNGV. This CDR3 spans 16 amino acids. J gave up 1 base and V 7 bases, and 5 bases lay outside the gene matches. CDR3 DNA: TGTGCCAGCACCAAACTAGCGGGAGGTTCCTACAATGAGCAGTTCTTC. Translating it yields CASTKLAGGSYNEQFF.

In DNA form, the CDR3 reads TGCGCTAAGGACAGTATGAAAGAGACCCAGTACTTC. It translates to CAKDSMKETQYF. The rearrangement joins TRBV5-1 to TRBJ2-5; the D gene is possibly TRBD1 (6 bases). This CDR3 region has 12 residues. Germline CDR1 is SGHRS and CDR2 is YFSETQ.

The rearrangement links TRBV5-1 to TRBJ2-6; TRBD1 aligns across 7 bases. Germline assignment: CDR1 SGHRS and CDR2 YFSETQ. Losses at the gene ends were 3 bases for V and 0 bases for J; bases not matched to a gene: 6. This CDR3 contains 17 residues. Written as DNA, the CDR3 is TGCGCCAGCAGCTGGGGGACAGCCCTCTCTGGGGCCAACGTCCTGACTTTC. It encodes CASSWGTALSGANVLTF.

The chain links TRBV10-3 to TRBJ2-1; D is unclear. Trimming left V 4 bases short and J 9 bases short, with 7 bases between. CDR1 and CDR2 (germline): ENHRY, SYGVKD. The length of the CDR3 is 11 residues. The CDR3: CAISVGSEQFF. DNA of the CDR3: TGTGCCATCAGTGTTGGCAGTGAGCAGTTCTTC.

The chain carries TRBV11-2 and TRBJ2-3; possible D gene TRBD1, 6 bases. Germline loops: CDR1 SGHAT, CDR2 FQNNGV. The CDR3 length is 17 residues. V shed 1 base and J shed 1 base, with 15 bases lying between them. CDR3 sequence: CASSLVAQGSGTDTQYF. The CDR3 region has the DNA TGTGCCAGCAGCTTAGTAGCCCAGGGGTCGGGCACAGATACGCAGTATTTT.

V usage is TRBV19 and J usage is TRBJ1-5; 8 nucleotides line up with TRBD1. From germline, CDR1 is LNHDA and CDR2 SQIVND (reference sequence). CDR3 length equals 15 residues. V lost 4 bases and J lost 4; bases outside the gene matches: 6. The CDR3 sequence: CASSTRTGLNQPQHF. In nucleotides, the CDR3 is TGTGCCAGTAGTACCAGGACAGGGTTAAATCAGCCCCAGCATTTT. The variable domain in full, completed from reference TRBV19 and TRBJ1-5, reads DGGITQSPKYLFRKEGQNVTLSCEQNLNHDAMYWYRQDPGQGLRLIYYSQIVNDFQKGDIAEGYSVSREKKESFPLTVTSAQKNPTAFYLCASSTRTGLNQPQHFGDGTRLSIL.

By share of the sample, this clone is medium-sized. The rearrangement joins TRBV27 to TRBJ2-7; D is possibly TRBD1 or TRBD2 (6 bases each). Germline values: CDR1 MNHEY, CDR2 SMNVEV (reference sequence). This CDR3 spans 14 amino acids. Between the trimmed V and J ends, which lost 4 bases and 2 bases, there was a span of 12 bases. In DNA, the CDR3 is TGTGCCAGCAGTTATTTGGGGGGCCCCTACGAGCAGTACTTC. It translates to CASSYLGGPYEQYF.

The chain has TRBV7-7 and TRBJ1-1; D is undetermined. V was shortened by 4 bases and J by 2 bases, with 8 bases between the two germline ends. CDR1 is SSHAT and CDR2 is FNYEAQ in the germline V gene (reference sequence). The CDR3 loop spans 13 amino acids. The CDR3 nucleotides read TGTGCCAGCAGCTCTCAGGTTAACACTGAAGCTTTCTTT. It specifies CASSSQVNTEAFF.

The gene calls are TRBV5-1 and TRBJ1-1, with 7 bases lining up with TRBD1. J was trimmed by 10 bases and V by 4 bases; bases with no gene match: 13. The CDR3 runs 14 residues. From germline, CDR1 is SGHRS and CDR2 YFSETQ. The CDR3 loop is CASSPGGGAGAAFF. CDR3 sequence (DNA): TGCGCCAGCAGCCCTGGAGGGGGCGCCGGTGCAGCTTTCTTT. Based on the CDR3 plus reference TRBV5-1 and TRBJ1-1, the full variable domain is KAGVTQTPRYLIKTRGQQVTLSCSPISGHRSVSWYQQTPGQGLQFLFEYFSETQRNKGNFPGRFSGRQFSNSRSEMNVSTLELGDSALYLCASSPGGGAGAAFFGQGTRLTVV.

This clone was seen a few times. The J gene is TRBJ2-2, the V gene TRBV5-1; no clear D gene. V was shortened by 6 bases and J by 3 bases, with 12 bases between the two germline ends. Germline lookup yields CDR1 SGHRS and CDR2 YFSETQ. This CDR3 is 14 amino acids long. As DNA, the CDR3 is TGCGCCAGCACCAAGGACGCGTACACCGGGGAGCTGTTTTTT. As protein: CASTKDAYTGELFF.

V usage is TRBV6-5 and J usage is TRBJ1-2; D unresolved. CDR1 and CDR2 from the germline V gene are MNHEY and SVGAGI. V lost 0 bases and J lost 1, with 6 bases in between. CDR3 length: 14 amino acids. The CDR3 DNA reads TGTGCCAGCAGTTACTCGACCCTTAACTATGGCTACACCTTC. Protein product: CASSYSTLNYGYTF.

The chain links TRBV11-2 to TRBJ1-1; no clear D gene. V was trimmed by 5 bases and J by 6 bases, leaving 13 bases between them. Germline CDR1 reads SGHAT; CDR2 reads FQNNGV. The CDR3 has 13 amino acids. CDR3 in DNA: TGTGCCAGCAGCCGACTTGACTTTGCTGAAGCTTTCTTT. Its translation is CASSRLDFAEAFF.

This clone was found a few times. The J gene is TRBJ2-1, the V gene TRBV5-6, with D unclear. Germline V CDR1 and CDR2: SGHDT, YYEEEE. This CDR3 has 12 residues. Trimming left V 4 bases short and J 7 bases short, with 9 bases between. CDR3 amino acids: CASSPNWNEQFF. For the CDR3, the DNA is TGTGCCAGCAGCCCGAACTGGAATGAGCAGTTCTTC.

This rearrangement joins TRBV15 to TRBJ1-4; D uncertain. Per germline, CDR1 LNHNV and CDR2 YYDKDF (reference sequence). CDR3 length equals 16 residues. The V end was cut by 0 bases, the J end by 5 bases, with 13 bases between. The DNA for the CDR3 is TGTGCCACCAGCAGAGATTTTCCGGGTTCGAATGAAAAACTGTTTTTT. This encodes CATSRDFPGSNEKLFF.

This chain joins TRBV7-2 and TRBJ2-5, with TRBD2 identical over 8 bases. V gave up 1 base and J gave up 5 bases; unmatched junction bases: 6. Germline CDR1 and CDR2: SGHTA and FQGNSA. The CDR3 has 15 amino acids. In DNA, the CDR3 is TGTGCCAGCAGCTTAGGGGGACTAGACGATGAGACCCAGTACTTC. It yields the protein CASSLGGLDDETQYF.

The chain employs TRBV5-8 and TRBJ2-1; D is perhaps TRBD1 (6 bases). The CDR3 loop spans 16 amino acids. The V and J ends lost 4 bases and 0 bases respectively, with 14 bases between them. The V gene's germline CDR1 is SGHTS and CDR2 YDEGEE. CDR3 in DNA: TGTGCCAGCAGCCTAGGGACGACAGGCTCCTACAATGAGCAGTTCTTC. This sequence encodes CASSLGTTGSYNEQFF.

V is TRBV19 and J is TRBJ1-6; D is possibly TRBD1 (6 bases). Germline CDR1 and CDR2: LNHDA and SQIVND (reference sequence). The CDR3 runs 15 residues. Trimming cost V 4 bases and J 3 bases, with 10 bases left between them. The CDR3 loop is CASSKQGFYNSPLHF. CDR3 in DNA: TGTGCCAGTAGTAAACAGGGATTCTATAATTCACCCCTCCACTTT.

The chain combines TRBV14 with TRBJ2-7; TRBD1 is a possible D gene (6 bases). The V gene lost 3 bases and the J gene lost 6 bases, with 12 bases spanning the gap. The CDR3 is made up of 13 amino acids. Germline loops: CDR1 SGHDN, CDR2 FVKESK. This chain's CDR3 is CASSQETGREQYF. In DNA form, the CDR3 reads TGTGCCAGCAGCCAGGAGACAGGACGCGAGCAGTACTTC. Together with reference TRBV14 and TRBJ2-7, the CDR3 gives the full variable domain: EAGVTQFPSHSVIEKGQTVTLRCDPISGHDNLYWYRRVMGKEIKFLLHFVKESKQDESGMPNNRFLAERTGGTYSTLKVQPAELEDSGVYFCASSQETGREQYFGPGTRLTVT.

The gene calls are TRBV4-1 and TRBJ2-7; D might be TRBD1 (5 bases). V shed 1 base and J shed 3 bases, with 13 bases lying between them. Germline CDR1 reads MGHRA; CDR2 reads YSYEKL. This CDR3 has 15 amino acids. The DNA of the CDR3 is TGCGCCAGCAGCCAAGCGTCGAGTAGGGGCTACGAGCAGTACTTC. Translation gives CASSQASSRGYEQYF.

V and J are TRBV6-5 and TRBJ2-3; TRBD2 might be the D (6 bases). There are 14 residues in the CDR3. Germline-derived CDR1 and CDR2 are MNHEY and SVGAGI. Trimming pared 7 bases from V and 4 bases from J, leaving 15 bases between. CDR3 in DNA: TGTGCCAGCATTTTCGGGGGAATGGCAGATACGCAGTATTTT. Translated: CASIFGGMADTQYF.

This chain links TRBV18 with TRBJ1-3; weak D call: TRBD1 (5 bases). CDR3 size: 15 residues. V lost 3 bases, J lost 0 bases, and 9 bases lay in between. From germline, CDR1 is KGHSH and CDR2 LQKENI. CDR3 loop: CASSPGLSSGNTIYF. Written as DNA, the CDR3 is TGTGCCAGCTCACCGGGGCTTAGCTCTGGAAACACCATATATTTT. The whole variable domain, remainder taken from reference TRBV18 and TRBJ1-3, is NAGVMQNPRHLVRRRGQEARLRCSPMKGHSHVYWYRQLPEEGLKFMVYLQKENIIDESGMPKERFSAEFPKEGPSILRIQQVVRGDSAAYFCASSPGLSSGNTIYFGEGSWLTVV.